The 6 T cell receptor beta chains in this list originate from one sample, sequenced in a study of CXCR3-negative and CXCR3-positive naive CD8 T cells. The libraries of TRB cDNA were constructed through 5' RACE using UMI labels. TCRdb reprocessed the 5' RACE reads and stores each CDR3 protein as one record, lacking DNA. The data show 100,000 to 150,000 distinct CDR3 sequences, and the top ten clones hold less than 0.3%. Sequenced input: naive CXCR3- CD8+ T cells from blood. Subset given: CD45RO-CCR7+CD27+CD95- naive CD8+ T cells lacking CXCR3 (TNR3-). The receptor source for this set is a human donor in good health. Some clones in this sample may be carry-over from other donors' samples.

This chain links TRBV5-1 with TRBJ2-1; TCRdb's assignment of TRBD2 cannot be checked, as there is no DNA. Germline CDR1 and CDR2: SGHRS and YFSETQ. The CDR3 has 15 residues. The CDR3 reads CASSPQSGGGNEQFF.

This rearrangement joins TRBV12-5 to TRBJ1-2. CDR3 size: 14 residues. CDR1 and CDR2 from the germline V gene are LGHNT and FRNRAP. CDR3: CASGRTDGVVGYTF.

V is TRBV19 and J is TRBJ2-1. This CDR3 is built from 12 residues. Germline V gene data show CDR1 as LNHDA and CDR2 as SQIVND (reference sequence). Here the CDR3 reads CASRATYNEQFF. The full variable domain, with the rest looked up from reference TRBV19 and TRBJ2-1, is DGGITQSPKYLFRKEGQNVTLSCEQNLNHDAMYWYRQDPGQGLRLIYYSQIVNDFQKGDIAEGYSVSREKKESFPLTVTSAQKNPTAFYLCASRATYNEQFFGPGTRLTVL.

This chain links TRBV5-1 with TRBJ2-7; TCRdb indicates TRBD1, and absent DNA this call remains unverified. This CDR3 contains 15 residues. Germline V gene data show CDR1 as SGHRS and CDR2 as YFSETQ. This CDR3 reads CASSYRDSPSYEQYF.

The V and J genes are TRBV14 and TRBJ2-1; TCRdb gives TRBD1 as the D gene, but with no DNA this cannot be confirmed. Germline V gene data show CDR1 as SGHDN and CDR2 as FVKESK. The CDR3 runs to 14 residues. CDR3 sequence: CASSVGTRYNEQFF.

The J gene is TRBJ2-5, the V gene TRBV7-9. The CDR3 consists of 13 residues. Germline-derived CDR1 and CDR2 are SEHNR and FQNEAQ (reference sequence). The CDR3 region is CASSDLSEGTQYF. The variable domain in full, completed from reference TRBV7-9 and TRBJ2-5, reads DTGVSQNPRHKITKRGQNVTFRCDPISEHNRLYWYRQTLGQGPEFLTYFQNEAQLEKSRLLSDRFSAERPKGSFSTLEIQRTEQGDSAMYLCASSDLSEGTQYFGPGTRLLVL.